These 20 T cell receptor beta chains were all obtained from the same sample, sequenced in a study of shared T cell receptors in the human thymus. The repertoire was sequenced with immunoSEQ multiplex PCR; TCRdb's copy has only in-frame clones and lacks some. The sample lists roughly 660,000 clones, roughly 90% occurring once. This sample also appeared in a second study, on human thymus T cells.

The sequenced sample was thymocytes. The source of these receptors is a boy younger than two with a congenital heart defect.

The genes are TRBV30 and TRBJ1-1; TRBD1 matches at 12 bases. The germline V gene has CDR1 GTSNPN and CDR2 SVGIG (reference sequence). With V trimmed by 5 bases and J by 1 base, 8 bases remained unmatched. The CDR3 length is 16 residues. The CDR3 coding sequence is TGTGCCTGGTTGGGACAGGGGGCGATTCAGAACACTGAAGCTTTCTTT. Translation gives CAWLGQGAIQNTEAFF.

The chain joins TRBV27 to TRBJ2-5; D is undetermined. Germline V gives CDR1 MNHEY, CDR2 SMNVEV (reference sequence). This CDR3 spans 13 amino acids. Trimming stripped 3 bases from V and 5 bases from J, with 10 bases between. CDR3 loop: CASSFLGTETQYF. The DNA of the CDR3 is TGTGCCAGCAGTTTTCTGGGCACGGAGACCCAGTACTTC.

The genes are TRBV10-3 and TRBJ2-3; D perhaps matches TRBD2 (6 bases). Germline assignment: CDR1 ENHRY and CDR2 SYGVKD. Trimming took 6 bases from V and 6 from J, leaving 19 bases between them. The CDR3 consists of 15 residues. This CDR3 is CAIRDPREQPDTQYF. CDR3 nucleotides: TGTGCCATCAGAGACCCCCGGGAGCAGCCCGATACGCAGTATTTT.

The chain couples TRBV5-4 to TRBJ2-2; 10 bases agree with TRBD2. CDR3 length: 16 amino acids. CDR1 and CDR2 from the germline V gene are SGHNT and YYREEE (reference sequence). Trimming removed 5 bases from V and 5 bases from J; junction bases left unmatched: 9. This chain's CDR3 is CASRAIAGGKTGELFF. Written as DNA, the CDR3 is TGTGCCAGCAGGGCTATAGCGGGAGGAAAAACCGGGGAGCTGTTTTTT.

This chain links TRBV4-2 with TRBJ1-4, with 9 bases that match TRBD1. Germline trimming cut 1 base from V and 11 bases from J; bases unmatched to any gene: 14. The CDR3 contains 17 residues. Germline CDR1 LGHNA, CDR2 YNFKEQ. The CDR3 spells CASSQVPTPGQGGKLFF. The CDR3 DNA follows: TGTGCCAGCAGCCAAGTACCTACCCCGGGACAGGGAGGTAAACTGTTTTTT.

The chain carries TRBV5-6 and TRBJ1-1; TRBD1 aligns across 8 bases. Looked up from germline, CDR1 is SGHDT and CDR2 is YYEEEE. The CDR3 is 14 residues long. J lost 0 bases, V lost 3 bases, and 1 base had no gene match. CDR3 DNA sequence: TGTGCCAGCAGCTGGGACAGGATGAACACTGAAGCTTTCTTT. This translates into CASSWDRMNTEAFF.

The chain couples TRBV7-8 to TRBJ2-3; the match to TRBD2 covers 13 bases. Germline CDR1 reads SGHVS; CDR2 reads FQNEAQ. CDR3 length equals 18 residues. With V trimmed by 5 bases and J by 6 bases, 14 bases remained unmatched. This CDR3 reads CASSQRGTTSGRSDTQYF. The CDR3, as DNA: TGTGCCAGCAGCCAAAGGGGTACGACTAGCGGGAGGTCGGATACGCAGTATTTT.

V usage is TRBV18 and J usage is TRBJ2-3; 8 bases match TRBD2. With 6 bases clipped from V and 3 bases from J, the junction kept 8 bases outside the gene matches. This CDR3 comprises 15 residues. Per germline, CDR1 KGHSH and CDR2 LQKENI. The CDR3 nucleotides are TGTGCCAGCTCCCAAAGGAGCGGGAGAACAGATACGCAGTATTTT. Translated, it gives CASSQRSGRTDTQYF. The variable domain in full, with the rest retrieved from reference TRBV18 and TRBJ2-3, is NAGVMQNPRHLVRRRGQEARLRCSPMKGHSHVYWYRQLPEEGLKFMVYLQKENIIDESGMPKERFSAEFPKEGPSILRIQQVVRGDSAAYFCASSQRSGRTDTQYFGPGTRLTVL.

The V call is TRBV29-1, the J call TRBJ1-2; the D is unclear. The CDR3 sequence is 16 residues long. The V gene's germline CDR1 is SQVTM and CDR2 ANQGSEA. Trimming took 0 bases from V and 0 from J, leaving 14 bases between them. CDR3 protein: CSVEDPYRLANYGYTF. In nucleotides, the CDR3 is TGCAGCGTTGAAGATCCATACAGATTAGCTAACTATGGCTACACCTTC.

This chain uses TRBV4-3 with TRBJ2-1; 11 nucleotides agree with TRBD2. The germline V gene has CDR1 LGHNA and CDR2 YSLEER. The CDR3 loop spans 17 amino acids. V trimming: 4 bases; J trimming: 4 bases; junction bases outside the gene matches: 9. As DNA, the CDR3 is TGCGCCAGCAGCCTGTCTTTGGGACTAGCGGTATACAATGAGCAGTTCTTC. Amino acids: CASSLSLGLAVYNEQFF.

The V and J genes are TRBV28 and TRBJ2-7; a weak D match, TRBD1 (5 bases). Trimming stripped 0 bases from V and 0 bases from J, with 9 bases between. The germline CDR1 and CDR2 sequences are MDHEN and SYDVKM. The CDR3 loop spans 15 amino acids. The DNA for the CDR3 is TGTGCCAGCAGTTTATGCACAAGGGGCTCCTACGAGCAGTACTTC. Its protein product is CASSLCTRGSYEQYF.

This chain connects TRBV18 to TRBJ1-4, with 9 bases aligning to TRBD1. Germline CDR1 KGHSH, CDR2 LQKENI. The CDR3 contains 15 residues. V lost 3 bases, J lost 11 bases, and 10 bases stayed unmatched. For the CDR3, the DNA is TGTGCCAGCTCACCCAGGGACAGGGAGGTAGAGAAACTGTTTTTT. Encoded protein: CASSPRDREVEKLFF.

This chain connects TRBV19 to TRBJ1-1, with TRBD1 matching 12 bases. The CDR3 spans 16 residues. CDR1 and CDR2 from the germline V gene are LNHDA and SQIVND (reference sequence). Trimming took 8 bases from V and 3 from J; bases not matched to a gene: 10. The CDR3 nucleotides read TGTGCCAGTGCCCCGGGGACAGGGGGCACGGACACTGAAGCTTTCTTT. This translates into CASAPGTGGTDTEAFF. Full variable domain (remainder filled in from reference TRBV19 and TRBJ1-1): DGGITQSPKYLFRKEGQNVTLSCEQNLNHDAMYWYRQDPGQGLRLIYYSQIVNDFQKGDIAEGYSVSREKKESFPLTVTSAQKNPTAFYLCASAPGTGGTDTEAFFGQGTRLTVV.

This clone was recorded once. The chain recombines TRBV4-3 with TRBJ1-2, with D perhaps matching TRBD1 (5 bases). Germline-derived CDR1 and CDR2 are LGHNA and YSLEER. The CDR3 covers 14 residues. Trimming removed 1 base at V and 9 bases at J, with 15 bases between. This CDR3 reads CASSQAQGPASYTF. In DNA, the CDR3 is TGCGCCAGCAGCCAAGCCCAGGGCCCAGCTAGCTACACCTTC.

The J gene is TRBJ2-3, the V gene TRBV9; D might be TRBD2 (6 bases). Trimming removed 3 bases at V and 3 bases at J, with 23 bases between. CDR3 length: 18 residues. CDR1 is SGDLS and CDR2 is YYNGEE in the germline V gene. CDR3 protein: CASSGGWGERARTDTQYF. DNA for the CDR3: TGTGCCAGCAGCGGGGGATGGGGGGAGCGGGCCAGGACAGATACGCAGTATTTT.

Of note for this clone: The conserved closing phenylalanine or tryptophan is absent in this CDR3, likely reflecting a read error. The V gene is TRBV7-2, the J gene TRBJ1-2; 10 bases map to TRBD1. V lost 5 bases, J lost 8 bases, and 14 bases stayed unmatched. The germline V gene encodes CDR1 SGHTA and CDR2 FQGNSA. This CDR3 is 16 amino acids long. CDR3 nucleotides: TGTGCCAGCAGCGCCGCCGAGACAGGGGGCCTAAGGGGCTACACCCTC. Translating gives CASSAAETGGLRGYTL.

The chain combines TRBV13 with TRBJ2-7, with TRBD2 matching 7 bases. V shed 3 bases, J shed 2 bases, and the junction held 10 bases outside the gene matches. The CDR3 covers 16 residues. Germline CDR1 and CDR2: PRHDT and FYEKMQ (reference sequence). CDR3 region: CASSLGEGPTAYEQYF. The CDR3 coding sequence is TGTGCCAGCAGCTTGGGGGAGGGGCCAACAGCCTACGAGCAGTACTTC. Using reference TRBV13 and TRBJ2-7 for the parts outside the CDR3, the full variable domain is AAGVIQSPRHLIKEKRETATLKCYPIPRHDTVYWYQQGPGQDPQFLISFYEKMQSDKGSIPDRFSAQQFSDYHSELNMSSLELGDSALYFCASSLGEGPTAYEQYFGPGTRLTVT.

V gene TRBV29-1 combines with J gene TRBJ1-2; D call uncertain. Looked up from germline, CDR1 is SQVTM and CDR2 is ANQGSEA. The CDR3 covers 14 residues. V lost 4 bases, J lost 0 bases, and 12 bases lay in between. Here the CDR3 reads CSVGRERANYGYTF. The CDR3 DNA is TGCAGCGTTGGGAGGGAAAGGGCTAACTATGGCTACACCTTC.

The chain carries TRBV19 and TRBJ2-3, with D possibly matching TRBD2 (5 bases). Trimming took off 4 bases at V and 1 base at J, with 15 bases between the two ends. The CDR3 contains 16 residues. Germline loops: CDR1 LNHDA, CDR2 SQIVND (reference sequence). CDR3 sequence: CASSTPISVGTDTQYF. For the CDR3, the DNA is TGTGCCAGTAGTACTCCAATTAGCGTGGGCACAGATACGCAGTATTTT.

The chain combines TRBV9 with TRBJ2-1, with D perhaps matching TRBD2 (6 bases). This CDR3 region has 17 residues. Germline CDR1 and CDR2: SGDLS and YYNGEE. Trimming took 3 bases from V and 4 from J, leaving 20 bases between them. CDR3 nucleotide sequence: TGTGCCAGCAGCGCCGCGGGCCGAACGGGAGAGTACAATGAGCAGTTCTTC. This translates into CASSAAGRTGEYNEQFF.